Each of the 16 T cell receptor beta chains below was sequenced from the same sample in a study of PD-1 blockade in classical Hodgkin lymphoma. Time point reported: cycle 4 day 1 (C4D1), after five to seven weeks of nivolumab. Each and every patient relapsed after autologous stem cell transplantation, and patients got differing brentuximab vedotin exposure. TCRdb keeps only in-frame clones here, not all; method: immunoSEQ multiplex PCR. The table records fewer than 50,000 clones, 78% of them present only once. Source: peripheral blood mononuclear cells (PBMCs), taken before the fourth cycle of nivolumab. The receptors shown here come from a human donor with classical Hodgkin lymphoma.

In its sample, this clone was seen a few times. The chain employs TRBV19 and TRBJ1-1; maybe TRBD1 (5 bases). Germline V gene data show CDR1 as LNHDA and CDR2 as SQIVND (reference sequence). V lost 8 bases and J lost 0, with 16 bases in between. This CDR3 has 15 residues. The CDR3: CASGAGQLMNTEAFF. CDR3 coding DNA: TGTGCCAGTGGGGCAGGGCAACTCATGAACACTGAAGCTTTCTTT.

This chain uses TRBV14 with TRBJ1-1; D unclear. Germline CDR1 and CDR2: SGHDN and FVKESK. This CDR3 is 18 amino acids long. V lost 0 bases, J lost 5 bases, and 22 bases lay in between. The CDR3 protein is CASSQDSLGNPGGTEAFF. CDR3 in DNA: TGTGCCAGCAGCCAAGATTCCCTGGGAAATCCGGGCGGGACTGAAGCTTTCTTT. The whole variable domain, remainder taken from reference TRBV14 and TRBJ1-1, is EAGVTQFPSHSVIEKGQTVTLRCDPISGHDNLYWYRRVMGKEIKFLLHFVKESKQDESGMPNNRFLAERTGGTYSTLKVQPAELEDSGVYFCASSQDSLGNPGGTEAFFGQGTRLTVV.

The table lists this clone with a few counts. J is TRBJ1-5 and V is TRBV7-6; 7 nucleotides match TRBD1. Trimming took 6 bases from V and 0 from J; bases not matched to a gene: 5. The CDR3 runs 15 residues. The germline CDR1 and CDR2 sequences are SGHVS and FNYEAQ. The CDR3: CASRLTGNSNQPQHF. DNA of the CDR3: TGTGCCAGCAGGTTGACAGGGAATAGCAATCAGCCCCAGCATTTT.

J is TRBJ2-3 and V is TRBV5-1; 8 bases are a match to TRBD2. The CDR3 is 14 amino acids. Germline CDR1 and CDR2: SGHRS and YFSETQ. The trim removed 3 bases at V and 3 bases at J, leaving 3 bases unmatched. CDR3 protein: CASSSGLETDTQYF. The CDR3 bases are TGCGCCAGCAGCTCGGGACTAGAGACAGATACGCAGTATTTT.

V gene TRBV9 combines with J gene TRBJ1-1; unclear D gene. The CDR3 length is 13 residues. The V gene lost 1 base and the J gene lost 2 bases, with 6 bases spanning the gap. Germline CDR1 SGDLS, CDR2 YYNGEE. In DNA, the CDR3 is TGTGCCAGCAGCGTAACAGCCAACACTGAAGCTTTCTTT. Residues: CASSVTANTEAFF. Filled out from reference TRBV9 and TRBJ1-1, the complete variable domain reads DSGVTQTPKHLITATGQRVTLRCSPRSGDLSVYWYQQSLDQGLQFLIQYYNGEERAKGNILERFSAQQFPDLHSELNLSSLELGDSALYFCASSVTANTEAFFGQGTRLTVV.

The chain employs TRBV28 and TRBJ1-5; D unclear. V lost 3 bases, J lost 0 bases, and 6 bases lay in between. The CDR3 totals 14 residues. Per the germline V gene, CDR1 is MDHEN and CDR2 is SYDVKM. CDR3 bases: TGTGCCAGCAGTTTCACTGATAGCAATCAGCCCCAGCATTTT. Translated: CASSFTDSNQPQHF.

The chain recombines TRBV18 with TRBJ2-7; the D gene is possibly TRBD2 (6 bases). Germline CDR1 and CDR2: KGHSH and LQKENI. The CDR3 runs to 15 residues. V dropped 2 bases and J dropped 9 bases, with 20 bases sitting between them. The CDR3 loop is CASSPTGVNSPGQYF. The CDR3 DNA follows: TGTGCCAGCTCACCAACGGGAGTTAATTCCCCCGGGCAGTACTTC.

The CDR3: CSVEDLVSWDRGLRGSYGYTF. CDR3 in DNA: TGCAGCGTTGAAGATCTAGTTTCGTGGGACAGGGGGCTAAGGGGATCCTATGGCTACACCTTC. J is TRBJ1-2 and V is TRBV29-1; 12 nucleotides agree with TRBD1. The ends lost 0 bases at V and 4 bases at J; junction bases unmatched: 21. CDR3 length equals 21 residues. Germline CDR1 is SQVTM and CDR2 is ANQGSEA.

The J gene is TRBJ1-6, the V gene TRBV2; no clear D. The CDR3 contains 15 residues. V lost 4 bases and J 2 bases, leaving 9 bases between the germline ends. The V gene's germline CDR1 is SNHLY and CDR2 FYNNEI. The CDR3 DNA reads TGTGCCAGCAGTGCCGAAACAGCCTATAATTCACCCCTCCACTTT. Translation gives CASSAETAYNSPLHF.

The chain employs TRBV7-2 and TRBJ1-5; D perhaps matches TRBD1 (6 bases). CDR3 size: 15 residues. CDR1 and CDR2 from the germline V gene are SGHTA and FQGNSA. Deletions cut 3 bases from V and 5 bases from J, with 14 bases between. The CDR3 reads CASSFNSGGDQPQHF. Written as DNA, the CDR3 is TGTGCCAGCAGCTTCAACTCGGGGGGCGATCAGCCCCAGCATTTT.

The chain couples TRBV29-1 to TRBJ2-7; D might be TRBD1 (5 bases). CDR1 and CDR2 (germline): SQVTM, ANQGSEA. Trimming removed 2 bases from V and 10 bases from J, with 15 bases in between. This CDR3 has 12 residues. Here the CDR3 reads CSVEKGLGNQYF. The CDR3 nucleotides read TGCAGCGTTGAAAAGGGGCTAGGAAATCAGTACTTC.

The chain joins TRBV15 to TRBJ2-5, with 10 bases identical to TRBD1. The CDR3 has 17 amino acids. Germline V lookup: CDR1 LNHNV, CDR2 YYDKDF (reference sequence). The J segment lost 2 bases and the V segment lost 0 bases, leaving 6 bases of the junction unmatched. The CDR3 here is CATSRDQWDRGQETQYF. The CDR3 DNA is TGTGCCACCAGCAGAGATCAATGGGACAGGGGACAAGAGACCCAGTACTTC.

This clone was detected once. CDR3 in amino acids: CASSVGTVKETQYF. Written as DNA, the CDR3 is TGTGCCAGCAGCGTCGGGACAGTTAAAGAGACCCAGTACTTC. The chain links TRBV5-8 to TRBJ2-5; 7 positions agree with TRBD1. This CDR3 comprises 14 residues. V lost 4 bases, J lost 3 bases, and 6 bases stayed unmatched. Germline lookup yields CDR1 SGHTS and CDR2 YDEGEE.

This chain uses TRBV9 with TRBJ2-3, with 16 bases that match TRBD2. The CDR3 is made up of 17 amino acids. Germline CDR1 SGDLS, CDR2 YYNGEE. V was pared by 0 bases and J by 6 bases, with 4 bases of the junction left unmatched. As DNA, the CDR3 is TGTGCCAGCAGCGTAGAAGGGACTAGCGGGGGGGCTGATACGCAGTATTTT. It is translated as CASSVEGTSGGADTQYF.

The chain employs TRBV2 and TRBJ2-3, with a weak D call TRBD2 (6 bases). CDR1 is SNHLY and CDR2 is FYNNEI in the germline V gene. This CDR3 comprises 13 residues. Deletions cut 6 bases from V and 3 bases from J, with 10 bases between. CDR3 sequence (DNA): TGTGCCAGCAGGGTGGGGGGTACAGATACGCAGTATTTT. Its translation: CASRVGGTDTQYF. The full variable domain, its missing parts supplied by reference TRBV2 and TRBJ2-3, is EPEVTQTPSHQVTQMGQEVILRCVPISNHLYFYWYRQILGQKVEFLVSFYNNEISEKSEIFDDQFSVERPDGSNFTLKIRSTKLEDSAMYFCASRVGGTDTQYFGPGTRLTVL.

This clone was detected only a few times. Other DNA sequences of this sample code for an identical CDR3. This chain links TRBV2 with TRBJ1-2; D may be TRBD1 (6 bases). Between the trimmed V and J ends, which lost 5 bases and 4 bases, there was a span of 11 bases. The germline gives CDR1 SNHLY, CDR2 FYNNEI. The CDR3 extends over 13 amino acids. CDR3: CASSQQGFYGYTF. CDR3 bases: TGTGCCAGCAGTCAACAGGGTTTCTATGGCTACACCTTC.